This passage covers 26 T cell receptor beta chains from one sample sequenced in a study of blood T cell repertoires in COVID-19. Produced via immunoSEQ multiplex PCR; TCRdb's table is partial and in-frame only. Of about 77,000 clones listed, 80% are singletons. Specimen: peripheral blood. These TCRs come from a woman aged 70-85 years with acute or convalescent COVID-19.

V is TRBV24-1 and J is TRBJ2-7; D gene unclear. This CDR3 is 11 amino acids long. V was cut by 4 bases and J by 5 bases, with 5 bases left in between. Germline V gene data show CDR1 as KGHDR and CDR2 as SFDVKD. CDR3 DNA: TGTGCCACCAGTGAAGCCCACGAGCAGTACTTC. It yields the protein CATSEAHEQYF.

This chain links TRBV9 with TRBJ1-2, with D perhaps matching TRBD1 (5 bases). The CDR3 is 15 residues long. CDR1 and CDR2 from the germline V gene are SGDLS and YYNGEE. Trimming pared 3 bases from V and 5 bases from J, leaving 17 bases between. CDR3 sequence (DNA): TGTGCCAGCAGCGCCAGCAGGACGGGACTTTATGGCTACACCTTC. The encoded protein is CASSASRTGLYGYTF.

In regard to this clone: One end of the junction is discordant with germline, which a read error may explain. The J gene is TRBJ2-2, the V gene TRBV7-9, with 8 bases aligning to TRBD2. Germline lookup yields CDR1 SEHNR and CDR2 FQNEAQ (reference sequence). This CDR3 spans 17 amino acids. The CDR3 reads CASSPSRAGENSGELFF. Written as DNA, the CDR3 is TGTGCCAGCAGCCCGTCGCGAGCGGGGGAGAACTCCGGGGAGCTGTTTTTT. The complete variable domain, with remaining parts taken from reference TRBV7-9 and TRBJ2-2, reads DTGVSQNPRHKITKRGQNVTFRCDPISEHNRLYWYRQTLGQGPEFLTYFQNEAQLEKSRLLSDRFSAERPKGSFSTLEIQRTEQGDSAMYLCASSPSRAGENSGELFFGEGSRLTVL.

The chain couples TRBV18 to TRBJ1-1; perhaps TRBD1 as D (6 bases). CDR1 and CDR2 (germline): KGHSH, LQKENI. This CDR3 comprises 14 residues. V lost 4 bases and J 2 bases, leaving 11 bases between the germline ends. DNA of the CDR3: TGTGCCAGCTCACTAGGACAGACTAACACTGAAGCTTTCTTT. Translation: CASSLGQTNTEAFF.

The chain couples TRBV7-3 to TRBJ2-3; 10 bases agree with TRBD2. Per the germline V gene, CDR1 is SGHTA and CDR2 is FQGTGA. The CDR3 has 14 amino acids. With 8 bases clipped from V and 8 bases from J, the junction kept 10 bases outside the gene matches. CDR3 in DNA: TGTGCCAGCGAGGGAGCGGGGGGGCTCGGTACGCAGTATTTT. This codes for CASEGAGGLGTQYF.

V gene TRBV4-3 combines with J gene TRBJ1-2, with 10 bases fitting TRBD1. In germline, CDR1 is LGHNA, CDR2 YSLEER. V shed 2 bases and J 4 bases; nucleotides not matched to a gene: 10. This CDR3 has 17 amino acids. The CDR3 nucleotides read TGCGCCAGCAGCCAAAACGCCGGGACAGGGGCGATCTATGGCTACACCTTC. Translated: CASSQNAGTGAIYGYTF.

This sequence joins TRBV7-2 and TRBJ1-3, with 8 bases matching TRBD1. This CDR3 is 15 amino acids long. V was pared by 5 bases and J by 4 bases, with 7 bases of the junction left unmatched. The V gene's germline CDR1 is SGHTA and CDR2 FQGNSA. CDR3 protein: CASSQGQAAGNTIYF. The CDR3 DNA is TGTGCCAGCAGCCAGGGACAGGCGGCAGGAAACACCATATATTTT.

The CDR3 DNA follows: TGTGCCAGCAGTTACTCGACGGCCCTCGGGGGGACCCAGTACTTC. Translating it yields CASSYSTALGGTQYF. The chain has TRBV6-2 or TRBV6-3 and TRBJ2-5; the D gene is possibly TRBD2 (6 bases). The CDR3 sequence is 15 residues long. V lost 0 bases to trimming and J lost 7 bases, with 15 bases between them. Germline CDR1 is MNHEY and CDR2 is SVGEGT.

This clone was recorded a few times. CDR3 amino acids: CASSPVPRDQPQHF. The CDR3 DNA reads TGTGCCAGCTCACCCGTTCCCAGGGATCAGCCCCAGCATTTT. This sequence joins TRBV18 and TRBJ1-5, with a possible D match to TRBD1 (5 bases). This CDR3 has 14 residues. V was pared by 3 bases and J by 5 bases, with 11 bases between. Germline V lookup: CDR1 KGHSH, CDR2 LQKENI. Using reference TRBV18 and TRBJ1-5 for the parts outside the CDR3, the full variable domain is NAGVMQNPRHLVRRRGQEARLRCSPMKGHSHVYWYRQLPEEGLKFMVYLQKENIIDESGMPKERFSAEFPKEGPSILRIQQVVRGDSAAYFCASSPVPRDQPQHFGDGTRLSIL.

This clone was counted between two and nine times. The chain has TRBV10-3 and TRBJ1-6; D call uncertain. Germline loops: CDR1 ENHRY, CDR2 SYGVKD. The V end lost 1 base, the J end lost 3 bases, and 4 bases lay between the germline ends. The CDR3 is made up of 14 amino acids. The CDR3, as DNA: TGTGCCATCAGTGAGTTTAGCTATAATTCACCCCTCCACTTT. This codes for CAISEFSYNSPLHF.

The chain is built from TRBV29-1 and TRBJ2-3; a possible D gene is TRBD1 (5 bases). The CDR3 sequence is 14 residues long. In germline, CDR1 is SQVTM, CDR2 ANQGSEA. Trimming pared 6 bases from V and 0 bases from J, leaving 13 bases between. The CDR3 bases are TGCAGCGTCGGTACAGGTTCTAGCACAGATACGCAGTATTTT. This gives the protein CSVGTGSSTDTQYF.

This chain connects TRBV3-1 (or the pseudogene TRBV3-2) to TRBJ1-2, with D possibly being TRBD1 (5 bases). The CDR3 totals 15 residues. The germline V gene encodes CDR1 LGHDT and CDR2 YNNKEL (reference sequence). Deletions cut 7 bases from V and 0 bases from J, with 15 bases between. CDR3 bases: TGTGCCAGCACCTTTACAGGATCCTCTAACTATGGCTACACCTTC. Encoded protein: CASTFTGSSNYGYTF.

In this sample, this clone turned up a few times. In DNA, the CDR3 is TGTGCCAGCTCTCACGGGGGGACGCGACACAATGAGCAGTTCTTC. Translating gives CASSHGGTRHNEQFF. The chain combines TRBV18 with TRBJ2-1, with 7 bases aligning to TRBD2. CDR3 length: 15 amino acids. The junction had 10 bases not matched to a gene; V was cut back by 6 bases and J by 5 bases. The germline gives CDR1 KGHSH, CDR2 LQKENI.

This clone has just one count. The rearrangement uses TRBV9 and TRBJ2-3, with a tentative D call TRBD2 (6 bases). CDR3 length: 15 amino acids. V was cut by 0 bases and J by 1 base, with 9 bases left in between. Per the germline V gene, CDR1 is SGDLS and CDR2 is YYNGEE. The CDR3 reads CASSVELAGTDTQYF. The CDR3 DNA is TGTGCCAGCAGCGTAGAACTAGCCGGCACAGATACGCAGTATTTT.

The rearrangement uses TRBV14 and TRBJ1-3; the D gene is possibly TRBD1 (6 bases). The germline V and J ends were trimmed by 0 bases and 6 bases, with 18 bases remaining between them. The CDR3 consists of 17 residues. From germline, CDR1 is SGHDN and CDR2 FVKESK. CDR3 in amino acids: CASSQERRQGSVNTIYF. The CDR3 region has the DNA TGTGCCAGCAGCCAAGAACGCAGGCAGGGGAGCGTAAACACCATATATTTT.

The chain uses TRBV24-1 and TRBJ2-5; 9 bases are a match to TRBD2. CDR3 length: 15 amino acids. Germline CDR1 and CDR2: KGHDR and SFDVKD. J lost 2 bases, V lost 4 bases, and 4 bases had no gene match. CDR3 in DNA: TGTGCCACCAGTGAGTTAGCGGGGGTACAAGAGACCCAGTACTTC. It specifies CATSELAGVQETQYF.

The chain combines TRBV7-2 with TRBJ2-3, with TRBD2 matching over 8 bases. The CDR3 covers 16 residues. The J segment lost 2 bases and the V segment lost 4 bases, leaving 8 bases of the junction unmatched. Germline V gene data show CDR1 as SGHTA and CDR2 as FQGNSA. DNA for the CDR3: TGTGCCAGCAGCTCCGGTAGCGGGGTCTTCACAGATACGCAGTATTTT. Its protein product is CASSSGSGVFTDTQYF.

This clone came up a few times. The chain combines TRBV5-6 with TRBJ1-2, with a tentative D call TRBD1 (6 bases). Trimming stripped 0 bases from V and 4 bases from J, with 16 bases between. The CDR3 is made up of 16 amino acids. CDR1 and CDR2 from the germline V gene are SGHDT and YYEEEE. CDR3 nucleotides: TGTGCCAGCAGCTTGGGCGGGGGGCTATCCGGCTATGGCTACACCTTC. It encodes CASSLGGGLSGYGYTF.

V gene TRBV19 combines with J gene TRBJ1-2; D call uncertain. V was shortened by 4 bases and J by 4 bases, with 10 bases between the two germline ends. Germline-derived CDR1 and CDR2 are LNHDA and SQIVND (reference sequence). CDR3 length: 13 residues. The CDR3 DNA is TGTGCCAGTAGTAGCGCCCCATTCTATGGCTACACCTTC. It yields the protein CASSSAPFYGYTF.

V and J are TRBV29-1 and TRBJ2-6, with D uncertain. Trimming removed 3 bases from V and 1 base from J, with 4 bases in between. The germline gives CDR1 SQVTM, CDR2 ANQGSEA. This CDR3 spans 13 amino acids. The CDR3 sequence is CSVDESGANVLTF. The CDR3 DNA reads TGCAGCGTTGATGAGTCTGGGGCCAACGTCCTGACTTTC. The full variable domain, in which reference TRBV29-1 and TRBJ2-6 provide the parts outside the CDR3, is SAVISQKPSRDICQRGTSLTIQCQVDSQVTMMFWYRQQPGQSLTLIATANQGSEATYESGFVIDKFPISRPNLTFSTLTVSNMSPEDSSIYLCSVDESGANVLTFGAGSRLTVL.

The rearrangement links TRBV2 to TRBJ1-1, with D possibly TRBD1 on 5 matching bases. CDR1 is SNHLY, CDR2 FYNNEI, per germline. V dropped 6 bases and J dropped 0 bases, with 11 bases sitting between them. This CDR3 comprises 14 residues. Here the CDR3 reads CASRGGTLNTEAFF. CDR3 coding DNA: TGTGCCAGCAGGGGGGGGACCTTGAACACTGAAGCTTTCTTT.

The chain employs TRBV2 and TRBJ1-5; TRBD1 is a possible D gene (6 bases). V lost 6 bases to trimming and J lost 1 base, with 16 bases between them. The CDR3 loop spans 16 amino acids. The V gene's germline CDR1 is SNHLY and CDR2 FYNNEI. CDR3 in DNA: TGTGCCAGCAGATCCAGCTCAGGGACAAGCAATCAGCCCCAGCATTTT. This codes for CASRSSSGTSNQPQHF.

The CDR3 loop is CASSLRRNPNYGYTF. For the CDR3, the DNA is TGTGCCAGCAGCTTACGGAGAAACCCTAACTATGGCTACACCTTC. V and J are TRBV7-3 and TRBJ1-2; D is unresolved. CDR1 and CDR2 from the germline V gene are SGHTA and FQGTGA. V lost 2 bases, J lost 0 bases, and 10 bases lay in between. The CDR3 runs 15 residues.

Of note for this clone: A read error may account for a junction end that differs from germline. CDR3 coding DNA: TGTGCCAGCAGTGGGACTAGCGGGGCGGATAACTTC. Protein: CASSGTSGADNF. The chain couples TRBV2 to TRBJ2-7; 12 bases agree with TRBD2. This CDR3 comprises 12 residues. Germline V lookup: CDR1 SNHLY, CDR2 FYNNEI.

The J gene is TRBJ2-7, the V gene TRBV27; weak D call: TRBD1 (6 bases). Germline CDR1 MNHEY, CDR2 SMNVEV (reference sequence). This CDR3 region has 13 residues. The ends were cut back, 3 bases at V and 2 bases at J, with 8 bases in the middle. The CDR3 protein is CASSLRTAYEQYF. The CDR3 DNA reads TGTGCCAGCAGTTTGAGGACAGCCTACGAGCAGTACTTC.

The V and J genes are TRBV6-5 and TRBJ1-6; D uncertain. V lost 8 bases and J lost 3, with 14 bases in between. The germline gives CDR1 MNHEY, CDR2 SVGAGI. CDR3 size: 15 residues. The CDR3 region is CASVEETVYNSPLHF. CDR3 nucleotide sequence: TGTGCCAGCGTGGAGGAGACGGTCTATAATTCACCCCTCCACTTT.